One sample yielded the 28 T cell receptor beta chains listed below, sequenced in a study of blood T cell repertoires in COVID-19. Method: immunoSEQ multiplex PCR; TCRdb's copy keeps in-frame clones and lacks some. The data show approximately 260,000 clones, roughly 87% seen once. The specimen was PBMCs or T cells enriched from blood (not recorded which). The receptors here all came from a woman in her 30s with acute COVID-19.

This chain connects TRBV11-3 to TRBJ2-7, with D perhaps TRBD1 (5 bases). V was shortened by 2 bases and J by 3 bases, with 26 bases between the two germline ends. The CDR3 spans 19 residues. CDR1 is SGHNT, CDR2 YENEEA, per germline. Here the CDR3 reads CASSLQVGEEPIYIYEQYF. Written as DNA, the CDR3 is TGTGCCAGCAGCTTACAGGTAGGGGAAGAACCCATATACATCTACGAGCAGTACTTC. The whole variable domain, remainder taken from reference TRBV11-3 and TRBJ2-7, is EAGVVQSPRYKIIEKKQPVAFWCNPISGHNTLYWYLQNLGQGPELLIRYENEEAVDDSQLPKDRFSAERLKGVDSTLKIQPAELGDSAVYLCASSLQVGEEPIYIYEQYFGPGTRLTVT.

V is TRBV7-3 and J is TRBJ1-6, with 7 nucleotides matching TRBD1. The CDR3 sequence is 14 residues long. Trimming removed 6 bases from V and 7 bases from J; junction bases left unmatched: 6. Germline V gives CDR1 SGHTA, CDR2 FQGTGA. The CDR3 loop reads CASSKGQSNSPLHF. The CDR3 DNA sequence: TGTGCCAGCAGTAAGGGACAGTCCAATTCACCCCTCCACTTT.

This clone was recorded a few times. The rearrangement links TRBV5-1 to TRBJ2-1, with 7 bases lining up with TRBD2. Germline V lookup: CDR1 SGHRS, CDR2 YFSETQ. The CDR3 length is 14 residues. The J segment lost 5 bases and the V segment lost 6 bases, leaving 8 bases of the junction unmatched. This chain's CDR3 is CASTVGGVHNEQFF. The DNA for the CDR3 is TGCGCCAGCACGGTGGGAGGGGTCCACAATGAGCAGTTCTTC.

The table lists this clone with a few counts. The chain carries TRBV28 and TRBJ1-5; 7 bases fit TRBD1. Germline CDR1 is MDHEN and CDR2 is SYDVKM. V was clipped by 8 bases and J by 0 bases; unmatched bases: 4. The CDR3 consists of 14 residues. CDR3 sequence: CASQGTDSNQPQHF. The CDR3 nucleotides read TGTGCCAGCCAAGGGACAGATAGCAATCAGCCCCAGCATTTT.

The chain joins TRBV6-2 or TRBV6-3 to TRBJ2-2, with D perhaps matching TRBD2 (5 bases). Trimming pared 6 bases from V and 7 bases from J, leaving 15 bases between. The CDR3 contains 14 residues. The germline gives CDR1 MNHEY, CDR2 SVGEGT. DNA of the CDR3: TGTGCCAGCAGCCGGATGGGAGCTGGCGGGGAGCTGTTTTTT. This translates into CASSRMGAGGELFF.

This clone was counted only a few times. This chain links TRBV30 with TRBJ2-3; tentatively, D is TRBD1 (5 bases). This CDR3 comprises 14 residues. V was cut by 0 bases and J by 0 bases, with 7 bases left in between. Germline V gene sequence: CDR1 GTSNPN, CDR2 SVGIG (reference sequence). The CDR3: CAWSVDSSTDTQYF. In DNA form, the CDR3 reads TGTGCCTGGAGTGTAGACAGTAGCACAGATACGCAGTATTTT.

The chain uses TRBV27 and TRBJ2-3, with 10 positions matching TRBD2. Unmatched junction bases numbered 12, after V lost 2 bases and J lost 7 bases. The CDR3 is 17 residues long. Germline lookup yields CDR1 MNHEY and CDR2 SMNVEV (reference sequence). The CDR3 DNA sequence: TGTGCCAGCAGTTTAGGGGTAGCGGGGGGCGGTTGGAATACGCAGTATTTT. The encoded protein is CASSLGVAGGGWNTQYF.

The chain is built from TRBV19 and TRBJ2-5; D may be TRBD1 (5 bases). CDR3 size: 15 residues. Trimming left V 6 bases short and J 4 bases short, with 18 bases between. The germline V gene encodes CDR1 LNHDA and CDR2 SQIVND (reference sequence). The CDR3 coding sequence is TGTGCCAGTAGCCTAGGTGGGGCTATTGGAGAGACCCAGTACTTC. It encodes CASSLGGAIGETQYF.

The chain links TRBV12-3 or TRBV12-4 to TRBJ1-6, with 8 nucleotides matching TRBD1. The CDR3 has 13 amino acids. With V trimmed by 6 bases and J by 8 bases, 3 bases remained unmatched. Here the CDR3 DNA reads TGTGCCAGCAGCCAGACAGGGGATTCACCCCTCCACTTT. Translated, it gives CASSQTGDSPLHF.

The V gene is TRBV5-1, the J gene TRBJ2-5; 7 bases fit TRBD1. The CDR3 is made up of 16 amino acids. The V gene end was trimmed by 4 bases and the J gene end by 1 base; junction bases not matched to a gene: 10. Germline loops: CDR1 SGHRS, CDR2 YFSETQ. The CDR3 loop reads CASSLGPTGAQETQYF. The DNA for the CDR3 is TGCGCCAGCAGCCTAGGACCAACAGGGGCCCAAGAGACCCAGTACTTC. Combining the CDR3 with reference TRBV5-1 and TRBJ2-5 gives the whole variable domain KAGVTQTPRYLIKTRGQQVTLSCSPISGHRSVSWYQQTPGQGLQFLFEYFSETQRNKGNFPGRFSGRQFSNSRSEMNVSTLELGDSALYLCASSLGPTGAQETQYFGPGTRLLVL.

V gene TRBV2 combines with J gene TRBJ2-7; TRBD2 agrees at 11 bases. The CDR3 runs to 16 residues. Germline V CDR1 and CDR2: SNHLY, FYNNEI. V shed 4 bases, J shed 4 bases, and the junction held 9 bases outside the gene matches. CDR3 nucleotide sequence: TGTGCCAGCAGTGTCAAGCCTAGCGGGAGGATATACGAGCAGTACTTC. This gives the protein CASSVKPSGRIYEQYF.

This chain links TRBV2 with TRBJ2-2, with a weak D call TRBD2 (6 bases). The CDR3 loop spans 15 amino acids. Germline CDR1 is SNHLY and CDR2 is FYNNEI. Between the trimmed V and J ends, which lost 8 bases and 0 bases, there was a span of 13 bases. The CDR3 sequence: CASGVGGANTGELFF. DNA for the CDR3: TGTGCCAGCGGGGTCGGGGGAGCGAACACCGGGGAGCTGTTTTTT.

This chain joins TRBV28 and TRBJ2-7; 10 bases are shared with TRBD1. V was pared by 2 bases and J by 6 bases, with 4 bases of the junction left unmatched. The length of the CDR3 is 14 residues. Germline V lookup: CDR1 MDHEN, CDR2 SYDVKM. The chain's CDR3 is CASSLTGTGAEQYF. For the CDR3, the DNA is TGTGCCAGCAGTTTAACCGGGACAGGGGCCGAGCAGTACTTC.

The chain has TRBV30 and TRBJ2-6; 10 bases are a match to TRBD1. The germline V gene has CDR1 GTSNPN and CDR2 SVGIG (reference sequence). CDR3 size: 16 residues. Trimming removed 3 bases from V and 0 bases from J; junction bases left unmatched: 2. The CDR3 reads CAWRGQGYSGANVLTF. CDR3 coding DNA: TGTGCCTGGAGGGGACAGGGGTACTCTGGGGCCAACGTCCTGACTTTC.

The chain uses TRBV2 and TRBJ2-2; weak D call: TRBD2 (6 bases). The germline V gene encodes CDR1 SNHLY and CDR2 FYNNEI. The V end was cut by 2 bases, the J end by 1 base, with 11 bases between. The CDR3 has 16 amino acids. The CDR3 loop reads CASSERPGVNTGELFF. Here the CDR3 DNA reads TGTGCCAGCAGTGAACGGCCGGGGGTGAACACCGGGGAGCTGTTTTTT. Filled out from reference TRBV2 and TRBJ2-2, the complete variable domain reads EPEVTQTPSHQVTQMGQEVILRCVPISNHLYFYWYRQILGQKVEFLVSFYNNEISEKSEIFDDQFSVERPDGSNFTLKIRSTKLEDSAMYFCASSERPGVNTGELFFGEGSRLTVL.

This clone was found a few times. The rearrangement uses TRBV28 and TRBJ2-3; the match to TRBD2 covers 11 bases. The CDR3 has 13 residues. V gave up 6 bases and J gave up 6 bases; unmatched junction bases: 2. Germline V gene sequence: CDR1 MDHEN, CDR2 SYDVKM. The CDR3 region is CASRLAGADTQYF. CDR3 sequence (DNA): TGTGCCAGCAGACTAGCGGGAGCGGATACGCAGTATTTT.

This clone was seen only once. V gene TRBV4-2 combines with J gene TRBJ2-2, with 9 positions matching TRBD2. Germline V gives CDR1 LGHNA, CDR2 YNFKEQ. V shed 0 bases, J shed 7 bases, and the junction held 12 bases outside the gene matches. The CDR3 runs to 18 residues. The CDR3 reads CASSQDRTTSGRDGELFF. The CDR3 DNA is TGTGCCAGCAGCCAAGACCGAACGACTAGCGGACGGGACGGGGAGCTGTTTTTT.

V and J are TRBV6-2 or TRBV6-3 and TRBJ1-2; no definite D call. Germline V CDR1 and CDR2: MNHEY, SVGEGT. Trimming left V 6 bases short and J 8 bases short, with 22 bases between. The CDR3 is 15 amino acids. The CDR3 nucleotides read TGTGCCAGCAGCTATCGCGGGGAGGTACGTCGGGGCTACACCTTC. It translates to CASSYRGEVRRGYTF.

The rearrangement joins TRBV5-4 to TRBJ2-7, with 10 nucleotides matching TRBD1. V was pared by 1 base and J by 3 bases, with 4 bases of the junction left unmatched. In germline, CDR1 is SGHNT, CDR2 YYREEE (reference sequence). The CDR3 covers 15 residues. CDR3 in DNA: TGTGCCAGCAGCTTGCCCGGGACAGGGGACTACGAGCAGTACTTC. Its translation is CASSLPGTGDYEQYF.

This sequence joins TRBV11-2 and TRBJ2-3, with D unclear. Germline-derived CDR1 and CDR2 are SGHAT and FQNNGV. The V end was cut by 5 bases, the J end by 0 bases, with 12 bases between. This CDR3 is built from 15 residues. CDR3 DNA sequence: TGTGCCAGCAGCCCCACCGGTCGTAGCACAGATACGCAGTATTTT. Translated: CASSPTGRSTDTQYF. The whole variable domain, remainder taken from reference TRBV11-2 and TRBJ2-3, is EAGVAQSPRYKIIEKRQSVAFWCNPISGHATLYWYQQILGQGPKLLIQFQNNGVVDDSQLPKDRFSAERLKGVDSTLKIQPAKLEDSAVYLCASSPTGRSTDTQYFGPGTRLTVL.

The chain combines TRBV20-1 with TRBJ2-1; 12 positions agree with TRBD2. CDR3 size: 14 residues. J was trimmed by 9 bases and V by 3 bases; bases with no gene match: 6. CDR1 DFQATT and CDR2 SNEGSKA come from the germline V gene (reference sequence). The CDR3 DNA follows: TGCAGTGCTAGTCGACTAGCGGGAGACAGTGAGCAGTTCTTC. Protein: CSASRLAGDSEQFF.

The genes are TRBV7-3 and TRBJ2-3; 12 positions agree with TRBD2. The junction had 20 bases not matched to a gene; V was cut back by 5 bases and J by 2 bases. This CDR3 spans 21 amino acids. CDR1 is SGHTA and CDR2 is FQGTGA in the germline V gene. This chain's CDR3 is CASSTNPPTSGRRRTTDTQYF. The DNA for the CDR3 is TGTGCCAGCAGCACGAACCCCCCGACTAGCGGGAGACGAAGAACCACAGATACGCAGTATTTT.

This clone has a single count. J is TRBJ2-1 and V is TRBV6-2 or TRBV6-3; TRBD1 might be the D (6 bases). V dropped 6 bases and J dropped 7 bases, with 7 bases sitting between them. This CDR3 is built from 11 residues. Per germline, CDR1 MNHEY and CDR2 SVGEGT. The CDR3 spells CASSQGNEQFF. Here the CDR3 DNA reads TGTGCCAGCAGCCAGGGGAATGAGCAGTTCTTC.

This chain joins TRBV19 and TRBJ1-5, with 10 positions matching TRBD1. V dropped 6 bases and J dropped 3; count of bases not matched to a gene: 11. The CDR3 extends over 17 amino acids. Germline V lookup: CDR1 LNHDA, CDR2 SQIVND (reference sequence). CDR3 residues: CASRPTGQGLYNQPQHF. CDR3 nucleotides: TGTGCCAGTAGACCGACGGGACAGGGGCTATACAATCAGCCCCAGCATTTT.

The V and J genes are TRBV7-5 and TRBJ1-6; whether TRBD1, the table's D call, matches the DNA was not checked. TRBV7-5 counts as a pseudogene. The CDR3 sequence is 16 residues long. CDR3 sequence (DNA): TGTGCCAGAAGCGGCCGGGACAGGGGGCAAAATTCACCCCTCCACTTT. Translating it yields CARSGRDRGQNSPLHF.

The rearrangement links TRBV6-6 to TRBJ2-5, with D hard to call. Germline V gives CDR1 MNHNY, CDR2 SVGAGI (reference sequence). With 2 bases removed from V and 2 bases from J, the gap between germline ends came to 9 bases. The CDR3 totals 14 residues. CDR3 bases: TGTGCCAGCAGTTACGTCGGGTCTCAAGAGACCCAGTACTTC. Its protein is CASSYVGSQETQYF.

The genes are TRBV7-2 and TRBJ1-1, with TRBD1 identical over 7 bases. The CDR3 runs 14 residues. J was trimmed by 4 bases and V by 5 bases; bases with no gene match: 7. Germline CDR1 reads SGHTA; CDR2 reads FQGNSA. CDR3 sequence (DNA): TGTGCCAGCAGCCGCAACTACAGGGGCACTGAAGCTTTCTTT. It yields the protein CASSRNYRGTEAFF. Full variable domain (remainder filled in from reference TRBV7-2 and TRBJ1-1): GAGVSQSPSNKVTEKGKDVELRCDPISGHTALYWYRQSLGQGLEFLIYFQGNSAPDKSGLPSDRFSAERTGGSVSTLTIQRTQQEDSAVYLCASSRNYRGTEAFFGQGTRLTVV.

This chain links TRBV27 with TRBJ2-7; 13 nucleotides line up with TRBD2. The CDR3 length is 17 residues. Germline CDR1 reads MNHEY; CDR2 reads SMNVEV (reference sequence). With 5 bases clipped from V and 4 bases from J, the junction kept 11 bases outside the gene matches. CDR3 nucleotides: TGTGCCAGCAGTACCCGGACTAGCGGGAGTAGCGCGTACGAGCAGTACTTC. It specifies CASSTRTSGSSAYEQYF.